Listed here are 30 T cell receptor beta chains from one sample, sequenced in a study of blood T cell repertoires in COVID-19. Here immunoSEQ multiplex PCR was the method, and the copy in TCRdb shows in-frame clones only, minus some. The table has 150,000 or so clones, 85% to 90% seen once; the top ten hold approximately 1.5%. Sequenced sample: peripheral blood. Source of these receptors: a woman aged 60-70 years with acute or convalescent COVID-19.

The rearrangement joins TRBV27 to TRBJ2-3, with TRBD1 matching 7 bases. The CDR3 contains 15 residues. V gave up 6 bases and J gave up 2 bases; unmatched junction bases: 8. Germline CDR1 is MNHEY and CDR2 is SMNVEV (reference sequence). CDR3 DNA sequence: TGTGCCAGCAGCCTCCAGGGGGATGACACAGATACGCAGTATTTT. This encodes CASSLQGDDTDTQYF.

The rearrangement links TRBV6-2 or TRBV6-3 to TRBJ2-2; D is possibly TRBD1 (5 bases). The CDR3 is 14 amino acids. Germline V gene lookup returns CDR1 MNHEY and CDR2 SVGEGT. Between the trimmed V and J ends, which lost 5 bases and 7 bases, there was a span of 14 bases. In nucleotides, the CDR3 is TGTGCCAGCAGTCCCTCAAGCAGGGTCGGGGAGCTGTTTTTT. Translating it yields CASSPSSRVGELFF.

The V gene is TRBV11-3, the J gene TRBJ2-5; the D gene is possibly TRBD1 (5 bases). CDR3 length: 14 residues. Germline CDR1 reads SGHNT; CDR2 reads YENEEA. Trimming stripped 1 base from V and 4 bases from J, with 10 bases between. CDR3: CASSLGGDGETQYF. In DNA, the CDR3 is TGTGCCAGCAGCTTAGGGGGCGATGGAGAGACCCAGTACTTC.

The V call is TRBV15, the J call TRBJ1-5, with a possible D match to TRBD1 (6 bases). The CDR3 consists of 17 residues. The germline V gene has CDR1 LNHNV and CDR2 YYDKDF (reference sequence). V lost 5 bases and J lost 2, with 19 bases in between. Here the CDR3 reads CATSGGYYRVRNQPQHF. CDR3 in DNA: TGTGCCACCAGCGGGGGATACTACAGGGTCCGCAATCAGCCCCAGCATTTT.

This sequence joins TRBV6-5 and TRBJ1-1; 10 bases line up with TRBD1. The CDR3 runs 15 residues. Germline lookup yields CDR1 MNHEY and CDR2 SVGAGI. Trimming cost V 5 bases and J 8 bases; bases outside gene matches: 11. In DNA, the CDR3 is TGTGCCAGCAGTACGCGACAGGGGGCTAGCTTCGAAGCTTTCTTT. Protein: CASSTRQGASFEAFF.

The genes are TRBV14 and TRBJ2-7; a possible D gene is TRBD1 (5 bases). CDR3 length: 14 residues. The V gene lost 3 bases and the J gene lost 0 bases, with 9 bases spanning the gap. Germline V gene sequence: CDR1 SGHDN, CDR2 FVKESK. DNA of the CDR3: TGTGCCAGCAGCCAGGACACGTACTCCTACGAGCAGTACTTC. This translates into CASSQDTYSYEQYF.

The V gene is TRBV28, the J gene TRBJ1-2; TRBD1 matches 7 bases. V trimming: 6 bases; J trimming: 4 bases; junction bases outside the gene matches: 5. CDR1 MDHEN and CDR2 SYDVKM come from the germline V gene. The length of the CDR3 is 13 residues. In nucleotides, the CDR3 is TGTGCCAGCAGGGCGGACAGGATCTATGGCTACACCTTC. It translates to CASRADRIYGYTF.

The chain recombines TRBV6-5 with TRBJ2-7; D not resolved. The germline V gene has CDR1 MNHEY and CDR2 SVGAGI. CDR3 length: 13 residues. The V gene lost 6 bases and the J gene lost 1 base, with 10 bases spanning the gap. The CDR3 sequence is CASSPVESYEQYF. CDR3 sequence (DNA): TGTGCCAGCAGCCCGGTGGAGTCCTACGAGCAGTACTTC.

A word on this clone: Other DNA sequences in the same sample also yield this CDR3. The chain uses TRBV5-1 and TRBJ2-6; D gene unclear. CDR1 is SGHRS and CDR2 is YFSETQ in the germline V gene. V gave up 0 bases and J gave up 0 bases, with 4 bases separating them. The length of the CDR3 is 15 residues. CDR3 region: CASSLDSSGANVLTF. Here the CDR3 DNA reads TGCGCCAGCAGCTTGGACAGCTCTGGGGCCAACGTCCTGACTTTC.

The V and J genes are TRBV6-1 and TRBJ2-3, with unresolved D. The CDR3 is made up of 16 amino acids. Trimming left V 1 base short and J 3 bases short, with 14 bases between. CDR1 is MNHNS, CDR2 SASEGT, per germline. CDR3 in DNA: TGTGCCAGCAGTGAAGTAACGAGGAAATTTACAGATACGCAGTATTTT. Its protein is CASSEVTRKFTDTQYF.

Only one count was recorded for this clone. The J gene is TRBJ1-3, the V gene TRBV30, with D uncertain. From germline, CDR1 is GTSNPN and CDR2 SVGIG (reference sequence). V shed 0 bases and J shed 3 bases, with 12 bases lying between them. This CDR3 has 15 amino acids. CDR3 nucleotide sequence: TGTGCCTGGAGTGTAGGCCCGACATTTGGAAACACCATATATTTT. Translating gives CAWSVGPTFGNTIYF.

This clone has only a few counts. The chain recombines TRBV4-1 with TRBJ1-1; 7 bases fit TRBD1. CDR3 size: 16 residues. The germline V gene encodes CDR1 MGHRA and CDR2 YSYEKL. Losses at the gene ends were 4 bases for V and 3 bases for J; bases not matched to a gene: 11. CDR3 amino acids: CASSPSDRPWDTEAFF. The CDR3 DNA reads TGCGCCAGCAGCCCCTCGGACAGGCCGTGGGACACTGAAGCTTTCTTT.

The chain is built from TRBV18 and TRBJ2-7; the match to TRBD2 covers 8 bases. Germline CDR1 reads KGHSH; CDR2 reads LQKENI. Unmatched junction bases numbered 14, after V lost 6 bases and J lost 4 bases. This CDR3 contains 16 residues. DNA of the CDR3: TGTGCCAGCTCGTTCATCACCGGGACTAGTTCTTACGAGCAGTACTTC. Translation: CASSFITGTSSYEQYF. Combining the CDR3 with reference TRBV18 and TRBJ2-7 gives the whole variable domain NAGVMQNPRHLVRRRGQEARLRCSPMKGHSHVYWYRQLPEEGLKFMVYLQKENIIDESGMPKERFSAEFPKEGPSILRIQQVVRGDSAAYFCASSFITGTSSYEQYFGPGTRLTVT.

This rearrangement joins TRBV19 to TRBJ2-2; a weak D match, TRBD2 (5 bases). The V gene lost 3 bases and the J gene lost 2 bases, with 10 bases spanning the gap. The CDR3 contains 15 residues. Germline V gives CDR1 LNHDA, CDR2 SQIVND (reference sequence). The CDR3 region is CASSISGINTGELFF. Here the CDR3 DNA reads TGTGCCAGTAGTATCTCGGGGATAAACACCGGGGAGCTGTTTTTT.

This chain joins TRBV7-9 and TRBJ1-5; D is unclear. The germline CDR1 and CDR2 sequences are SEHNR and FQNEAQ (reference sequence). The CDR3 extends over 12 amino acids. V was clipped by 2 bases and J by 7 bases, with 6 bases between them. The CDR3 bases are TGTGCCAGCAGCTTAACGGGGCAGCCCCAGCATTTT. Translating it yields CASSLTGQPQHF.

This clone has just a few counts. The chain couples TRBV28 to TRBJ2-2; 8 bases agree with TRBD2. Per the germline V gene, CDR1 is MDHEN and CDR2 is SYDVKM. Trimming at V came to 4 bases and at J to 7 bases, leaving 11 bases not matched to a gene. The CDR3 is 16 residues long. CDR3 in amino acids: CASSYTAGGRDGELFF. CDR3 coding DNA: TGTGCCAGCAGTTACACCGCGGGGGGCAGGGACGGGGAGCTGTTTTTT.

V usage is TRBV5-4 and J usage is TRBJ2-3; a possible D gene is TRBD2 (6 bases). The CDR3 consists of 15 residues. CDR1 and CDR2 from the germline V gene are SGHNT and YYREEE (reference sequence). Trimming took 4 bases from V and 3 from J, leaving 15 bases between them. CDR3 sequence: CASSHGGGETDTQYF. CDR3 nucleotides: TGTGCCAGCAGCCACGGCGGCGGGGAGACAGATACGCAGTATTTT.

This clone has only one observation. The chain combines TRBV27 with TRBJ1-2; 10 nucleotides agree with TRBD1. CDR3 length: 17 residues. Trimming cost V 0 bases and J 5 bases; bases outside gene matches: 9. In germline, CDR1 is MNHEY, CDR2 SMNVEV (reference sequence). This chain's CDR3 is CASSLSRGGTGVYGYTF. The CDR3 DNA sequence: TGTGCCAGCAGTTTATCGAGGGGGGGGACAGGGGTGTATGGCTACACCTTC.

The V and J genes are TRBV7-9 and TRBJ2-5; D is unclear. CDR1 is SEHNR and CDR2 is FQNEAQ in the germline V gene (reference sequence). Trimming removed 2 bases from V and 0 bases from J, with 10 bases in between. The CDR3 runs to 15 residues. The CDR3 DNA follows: TGTGCCAGCAGCTTATCCTTGTCCTACCAAGAGACCCAGTACTTC. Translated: CASSLSLSYQETQYF.

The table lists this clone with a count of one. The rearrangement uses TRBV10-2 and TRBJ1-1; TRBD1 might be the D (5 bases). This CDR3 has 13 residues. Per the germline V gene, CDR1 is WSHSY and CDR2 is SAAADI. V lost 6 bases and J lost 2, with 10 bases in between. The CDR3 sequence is CASRQTANTEAFF. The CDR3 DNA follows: TGCGCCAGCAGGCAGACAGCTAACACTGAAGCTTTCTTT.

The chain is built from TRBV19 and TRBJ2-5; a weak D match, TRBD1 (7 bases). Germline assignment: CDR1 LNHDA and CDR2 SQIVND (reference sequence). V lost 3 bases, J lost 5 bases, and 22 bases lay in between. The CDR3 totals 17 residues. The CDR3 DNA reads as TGTGCCAGTAGTATTGCGGGAAGGGGGCGCCCCGAGGAGACCCAGTACTTC. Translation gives CASSIAGRGRPEETQYF.

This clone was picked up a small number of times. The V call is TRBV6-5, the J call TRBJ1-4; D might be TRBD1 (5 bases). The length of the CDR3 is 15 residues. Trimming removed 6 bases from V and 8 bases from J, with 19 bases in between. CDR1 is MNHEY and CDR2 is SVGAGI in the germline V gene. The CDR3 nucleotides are TGTGCCAGCAGCCCCGGGGGGACGGGGTGGGAAAAACTGTTTTTT. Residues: CASSPGGTGWEKLFF.

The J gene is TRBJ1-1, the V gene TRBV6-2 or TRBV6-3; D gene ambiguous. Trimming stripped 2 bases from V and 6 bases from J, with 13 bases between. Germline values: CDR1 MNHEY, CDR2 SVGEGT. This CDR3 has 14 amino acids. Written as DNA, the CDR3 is TGTGCCAGCAGTTACGGACGGTTGAGGGCTGAAGCTTTCTTT. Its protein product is CASSYGRLRAEAFF.

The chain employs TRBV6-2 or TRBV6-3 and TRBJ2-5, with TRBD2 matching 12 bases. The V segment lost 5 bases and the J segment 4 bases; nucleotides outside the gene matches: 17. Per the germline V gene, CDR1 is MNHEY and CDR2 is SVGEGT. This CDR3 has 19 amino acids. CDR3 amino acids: CASSGLPGLAGIRGETQYF. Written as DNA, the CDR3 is TGTGCCAGCAGTGGCCTACCGGGACTAGCGGGTATTCGCGGAGAGACCCAGTACTTC.

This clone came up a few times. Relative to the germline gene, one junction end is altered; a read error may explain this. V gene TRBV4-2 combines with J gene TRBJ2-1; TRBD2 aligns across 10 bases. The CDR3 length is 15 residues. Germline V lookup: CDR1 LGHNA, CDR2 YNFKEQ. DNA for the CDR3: TGTGCCAGCAGCCAAGAGGGAGCGGGGGGGCCTGGTGGAATCTTC. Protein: CASSQEGAGGPGGIF.

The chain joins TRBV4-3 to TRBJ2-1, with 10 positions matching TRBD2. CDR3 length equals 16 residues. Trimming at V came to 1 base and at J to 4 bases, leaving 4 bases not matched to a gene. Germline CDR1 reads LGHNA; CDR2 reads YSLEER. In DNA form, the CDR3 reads TGCGCCAGCAGCCAAGGTATAGCGGGGGGTTACAATGAGCAGTTCTTC. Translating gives CASSQGIAGGYNEQFF.

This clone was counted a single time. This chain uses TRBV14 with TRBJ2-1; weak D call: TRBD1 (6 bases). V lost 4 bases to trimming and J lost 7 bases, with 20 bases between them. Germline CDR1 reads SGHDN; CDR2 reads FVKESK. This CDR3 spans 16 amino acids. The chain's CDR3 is CASSPPARGRLNEQFF. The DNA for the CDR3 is TGTGCCAGCAGCCCTCCTGCCAGGGGACGGTTGAATGAGCAGTTCTTC.

CDR3 sequence: CASSSLLRGARNNEQFF. The CDR3, as DNA: TGTGCCAGCAGCTCCCTCCTTCGCGGGGCGAGGAACAATGAGCAGTTCTTC. The chain carries TRBV7-6 and TRBJ2-1; perhaps TRBD2 as D (6 bases). Germline V gene sequence: CDR1 SGHVS, CDR2 FNYEAQ. V was clipped by 4 bases and J by 5 bases, with 21 bases between them. CDR3 size: 17 residues. The entire variable domain, with the rest obtained from reference TRBV7-6 and TRBJ2-1, is as follows: GAGVSQSPRYKVTKRGQDVALRCDPISGHVSLYWYRQALGQGPEFLTYFNYEAQQDKSGLPNDRFSAERPEGSISTLTIQRTEQRDSAMYRCASSSLLRGARNNEQFFGPGTRLTVL.

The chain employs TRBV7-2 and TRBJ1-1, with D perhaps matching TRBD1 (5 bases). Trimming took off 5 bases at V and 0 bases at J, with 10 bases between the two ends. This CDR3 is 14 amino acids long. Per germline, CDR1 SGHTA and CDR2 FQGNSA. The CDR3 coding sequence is TGTGCCAGCAGCGTGGACACGGTGAACACTGAAGCTTTCTTT. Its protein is CASSVDTVNTEAFF. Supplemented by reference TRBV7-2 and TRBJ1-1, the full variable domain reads GAGVSQSPSNKVTEKGKDVELRCDPISGHTALYWYRQSLGQGLEFLIYFQGNSAPDKSGLPSDRFSAERTGGSVSTLTIQRTQQEDSAVYLCASSVDTVNTEAFFGQGTRLTVV.

This CDR3 reads CASGAFSYEQYF. For the CDR3, the DNA is TGTGCCAGCGGGGCCTTCTCCTACGAGCAGTACTTC. The genes are TRBV28 and TRBJ2-7; weak D call: TRBD1 (5 bases). V lost 8 bases to trimming and J lost 0 bases, with 8 bases between them. CDR1 MDHEN and CDR2 SYDVKM come from the germline V gene. The CDR3 is 12 amino acids.